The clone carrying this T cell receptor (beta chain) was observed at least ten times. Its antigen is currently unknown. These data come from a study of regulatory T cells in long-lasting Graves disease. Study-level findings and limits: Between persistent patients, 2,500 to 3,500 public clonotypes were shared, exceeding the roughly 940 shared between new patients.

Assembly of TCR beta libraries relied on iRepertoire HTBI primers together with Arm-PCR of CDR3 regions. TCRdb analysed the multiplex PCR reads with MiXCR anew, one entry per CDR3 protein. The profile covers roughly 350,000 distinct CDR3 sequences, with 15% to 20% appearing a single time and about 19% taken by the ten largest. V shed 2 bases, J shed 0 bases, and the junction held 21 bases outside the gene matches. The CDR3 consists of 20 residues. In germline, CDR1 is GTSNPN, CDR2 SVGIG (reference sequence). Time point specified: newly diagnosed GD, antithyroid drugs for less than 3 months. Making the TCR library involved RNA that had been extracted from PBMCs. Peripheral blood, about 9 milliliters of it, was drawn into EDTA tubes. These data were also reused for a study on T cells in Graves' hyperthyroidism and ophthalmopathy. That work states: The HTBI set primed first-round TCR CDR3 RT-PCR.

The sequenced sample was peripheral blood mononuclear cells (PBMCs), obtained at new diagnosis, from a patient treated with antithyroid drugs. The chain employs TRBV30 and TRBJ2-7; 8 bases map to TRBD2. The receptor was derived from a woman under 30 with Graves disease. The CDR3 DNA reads TGTGCCTGGAGTAGAACCCCCCTCGCGGGGGGCCACGAGAGCTCCTACGAGCAGTACTTC. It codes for CAWSRTPLAGGHESSYEQYF.